This T cell receptor (beta chain) comes out of a study of vaccination and CD4 T cells after COVID-19 (dated by TCRdb to between 2021 and 2024). In the study overall: Every convalescent patient had a positive nasal swab PCR test for SARS-CoV-2, with mild disease in 9 or 10 patients and severe disease in one. The convalescent cohort comprised six males and four females, including two Hispanic individuals, seven Caucasians, two Asians and one multiracial person. Two doses of either the Pfizer-BioNTech BNT162b2 vaccine (n=8) or the Moderna mRNA-1273 vaccine (n=2) were administered to participants. Post-COVID blood samples from convalescent patients were collected a median of roughly 100 days after diagnosis, with a range of roughly 30 to 170 days. Post-vaccine blood samples were taken a median of roughly 75 days after the second vaccine dose, with a range of about 14 to 241 days. For stimulating the cultures, overlapping spike peptide pools were used, derived from SARS-CoV-2 as well as from the common cold coronaviruses HCoV-NL63, HCoV-OC43 and HCoV-229E. Control cultures used a CEFX viral epitope pool as positive control, an HIV-1 Nef peptide pool as negative control, or no peptide. The spike-specific CD4+ TCR repertoire was compared before and after mRNA vaccination in over 9 COVID-19 convalescent patients and a few infection-naive healthy vaccine recipients.

The treatment or condition label for this specimen denotes: roughly ten-day PBMC culture with coronavirus spike peptide pools or control peptides (ViraFEST assay). To expand antigen-specific T cells with peptide pools and then pick out the expanded clonotypes through TCR sequencing, the study relied on the ViraFEST assay. Positive SARS-CoV-2 PCR tests in the convalescent patients dated from March to December 2020, before Alpha, Beta and Delta variants emerged in the United States. Each well held around 2.1 million PBMCs cultured with 10 ug/ml peptide pools in IMDM containing roughly 5% human AB serum and approximately 10 IU/ml IL-2. Half of the culture medium was replaced with fresh IL-2-containing medium on days 3 and 7. Once the cells had been in culture for over 9 days, the EasySep CD4+ T cell isolation kit was used to isolate CD4+ T cells by negative selection. Ficoll-Paque Plus gradient centrifugation was used to isolate PBMCs from whole blood, and the isolated PBMCs were then either used fresh or cryopreserved at -140C. Each culture condition was generally run in triplicate wells.

On this clonotype: This clone's antigen is unknown. No base-level quality is on record; no much larger clone is a single base apart.

Library method: PCR. DNA from cultured CD4+ T cells was subjected to TCR sequencing with the Oncomine TCR Beta short-read assay at the Johns Hopkins FTIC core. The QIAamp micro DNA kit was used to extract genomic DNA from the cultured CD4+ T cells. Oncomine TCR Beta libraries from cultured CD4+ T cells were pooled using unique dual indexes and sequenced on an Illumina iSeq 100. The original pipeline was this. Non-productive sequences were removed, and CDR3s that did not start with C, did not end with F or W, or were shorter than 7 amino acids were discarded. Antigen-specific clonotypes were identified using the MANAFEST web application through comparison of peptide-stimulated wells with reference and other culture wells. For a clone to be called positive, the clone needed an FDR below 0.05, an odds ratio above 5, and a productive frequency above 0.1% in at least two of three replicate wells. A clonotype was classed as cross-reactive if the clonotype showed significant expansion both in SARS-CoV-2 spike wells and in at least one common cold coronavirus spike condition. Using R version 3.6.1, CDR3 homology was evaluated through Levenshtein distances (stringdist) along with unrooted phylogenetic trees (ape). Using fastp trimming at Q25 and MiXCR clonotype assembly, TCRdb reanalyzed the public sequencing data and kept in-frame beta chains. When rows share a CDR3 protein, they turn into one entry using the most common DNA and genes. TCRdb's processing, not the authors', yielded these V and J calls. The sample table contains about 14,000 distinct CDR3 sequences; only one count was recorded for about half of them. The top ten clones comprise roughly a tenth of the sample.

On the study overall, not on this receptor specifically: In convalescent patients, a median around 90% of post-vaccine SARS-CoV-2-reactive clones were detected only after vaccination, and vaccine-specific priming was suggested by this finding. Of the vaccine-specific clones found in convalescent patients, nearly all (304 of 307) were mono-reactive for SARS-CoV-2 spike instead of being cross-reactive with common cold coronaviruses. The median number of SARS-CoV-2-reactive clonotypes rose from around 21 after infection to 38 after vaccination, but the change was not significant. Relatively few convalescent patients were included in the study, and early timepoints after natural infection were not analyzed.

Sequencing was performed on CD4+ T cells from blood, cultured in vitro, taken before SARS-CoV-2 vaccination. The TCR comes from a human donor who had recovered from COVID-19.

The CDR3 region has the sequence CASSGDRSGGTIYF. Read as DNA, the sequence is TGTGCCAGCAGCGGGGACAGATCGGGCGGCACCATATATTTT. The sequence joins TRBV5-4 to TRBJ1-3, and 7 junction bases match TRBD1. CDR1 SGHNT and CDR2 YYREEE are derived from the germline V gene (reference sequence). Including cysteine and phenylalanine, the CDR3 has 14 amino acids. The kept DNA is CDR3 alone, 42 bases in frame from the first base. Ends trimmed: V by 4 bases, J by 9 bases; bases unmatched to a gene: 10.